The present entry profiles one TCR beta chain with its context. This sample stems from a study of blood T cell repertoires in COVID-19. Study context: Collection of acute and convalescent COVID-19 samples took place in the United States, Italy and Spain.

Repertoires were generated with immunoSEQ multiplex PCR, while TCRdb's copy carries only in-frame clones and drops some. The top ten clones hold over 6% of a sample with roughly 350,000 clones, over 80% of them seen once. Trimming cost V 2 bases and J 4 bases; bases outside gene matches: 8. Per the germline V gene, CDR1 is SQVTM and CDR2 is ANQGSEA. The CDR3 has 15 amino acids. This sequence was found in a woman in her 50s with COVID-19, enrolled during active disease. The chain uses TRBV29-1 and TRBJ2-5, with TRBD1 matching 9 bases. Input material: peripheral blood. The CDR3 here is CSVERGTGGVETQYF. In DNA, the CDR3 is TGCAGCGTTGAACGGGGAACAGGGGGCGTAGAGACCCAGTACTTC.